Following are 22 T cell receptor beta chains from one sample sequenced in a study of shared clonotypes between healthy human individuals. Assay used: immunoSEQ multiplex PCR; TCRdb lists only in-frame clones, some missing. The sample carries about 1.1 million clones, approximately 77% recorded once. Input material: memory CD4+ T cells from PBMCs. Subset given: CD45RA-negative fraction. The origin of the receptors is a man between 18 and 35 years old in good health. Some clones in this sample may be carry-over from other donors' samples.

The rearrangement joins TRBV11-2 to TRBJ2-7, with 9 bases aligning to TRBD1. V lost 3 bases and J lost 4; bases outside the gene matches: 10. Germline lookup yields CDR1 SGHAT and CDR2 FQNNGV. This CDR3 is built from 16 residues. The CDR3 DNA follows: TGTGCCAGCAGCTTTACCCCGGGACAGGGATCATACGAGCAGTACTTC. Translating it yields CASSFTPGQGSYEQYF.

J is TRBJ1-2 and V is TRBV4-3; maybe TRBD1 (6 bases). Trimming stripped 4 bases from V and 2 bases from J, with 14 bases between. The CDR3 totals 15 residues. Germline values: CDR1 LGHNA, CDR2 YSLEER. CDR3 loop: CASSPPQGRNYGYTF. CDR3 sequence (DNA): TGCGCCAGCAGCCCTCCCCAGGGGCGCAACTATGGCTACACCTTC.

The chain carries TRBV5-4 and TRBJ1-1; D perhaps matches TRBD1 (5 bases). The V gene's germline CDR1 is SGHNT and CDR2 YYREEE (reference sequence). V shed 4 bases and J shed 2 bases, with 18 bases lying between them. The CDR3 is 16 residues long. DNA for the CDR3: TGTGCCAGCAGCAAAGCGGGACGCAACTTTAACACTGAAGCTTTCTTT. Amino acids: CASSKAGRNFNTEAFF.

The chain is built from TRBV2 and TRBJ1-5; the D is unclear. The CDR3 spans 12 residues. Germline CDR1 reads SNHLY; CDR2 reads FYNNEI. Trimming removed 6 bases from V and 4 bases from J, with 7 bases in between. The CDR3: CASRFSNQPQHF. The CDR3 bases are TGTGCCAGCAGGTTCTCAAATCAGCCCCAGCATTTT.

The chain joins TRBV2 to TRBJ2-2; D not certain. This CDR3 is 17 amino acids long. V lost 6 bases and J lost 3, with 20 bases in between. Germline loops: CDR1 SNHLY, CDR2 FYNNEI. The CDR3 bases are TGTGCCAGCAGCCCTCCTCCCTTGGCGGAGCACACCGGGGAGCTGTTTTTT. Protein sequence: CASSPPPLAEHTGELFF.

The chain recombines TRBV4-2 with TRBJ1-2; D unresolved. V lost 0 bases and J lost 1, with 9 bases in between. CDR3 length: 15 amino acids. Germline-derived CDR1 and CDR2 are LGHNA and YNFKEQ. The CDR3 bases are TGTGCCAGCAGCCAAGATTCGGCTCTTAACTATGGCTACACCTTC. Its protein product is CASSQDSALNYGYTF.

CDR3 residues: CASSRQGSETQYF. The CDR3 DNA is TGTGCCAGCAGCCGACAGGGTTCGGAGACCCAGTACTTC. The chain employs TRBV9 and TRBJ2-5; 7 nucleotides line up with TRBD1. There are 13 residues in the CDR3. The germline V gene has CDR1 SGDLS and CDR2 YYNGEE. The V gene end was trimmed by 4 bases and the J gene end by 5 bases; junction bases not matched to a gene: 5.

This clone turned up a few times. The chain carries TRBV4-3 and TRBJ1-2; TRBD1 matches 9 bases. The germline gives CDR1 LGHNA, CDR2 YSLEER. After removal of 1 base from V and 6 bases from J, the junction contained 3 bases not matched to a gene. This CDR3 has 14 residues. CDR3 sequence: CASSQGWTGDGYTF. The DNA for the CDR3 is TGCGCCAGCAGCCAAGGCTGGACAGGGGATGGCTACACCTTC.

A word on this clone: A junction boundary mismatches the germline segment, possibly from a read error. V gene TRBV7-9 combines with J gene TRBJ2-7; D tentatively fits TRBD1 or TRBD2 (7 bases each). The germline gives CDR1 SEHNR, CDR2 FQNEAQ (reference sequence). The CDR3 extends over 13 amino acids. The CDR3 coding sequence is TGTGCCAGCAGCCCTCCAGGGGGGGGATTGTTAACTTTC. Translated: CASSPPGGGLLTF.

This chain links TRBV10-3 with TRBJ2-1; maybe TRBD2 (5 bases). The ends were cut back, 0 bases at V and 5 bases at J, with 14 bases in the middle. The CDR3 sequence is 16 residues long. Germline lookup yields CDR1 ENHRY and CDR2 SYGVKD. As DNA, the CDR3 is TGTGCCATCAGTGAGTCGATATCTAGCCGAAACAATGAGCAGTTCTTC. Amino acid sequence: CAISESISSRNNEQFF.

Turning to this clone: The sample holds other DNA sequences that translate to the same CDR3. For the CDR3, the DNA is TGTGCCAGCAGTGTGCTAGATGAGCAGTTCTTC. It yields the protein CASSVLDEQFF. The rearrangement links TRBV2 to TRBJ2-1; D ambiguous. From germline, CDR1 is SNHLY and CDR2 FYNNEI. The CDR3 sequence is 11 residues long. V was clipped by 4 bases and J by 8 bases, with 6 bases between them.

This chain links TRBV5-1 with TRBJ2-5; 8 nucleotides line up with TRBD2. Unmatched junction bases numbered 7, after V lost 1 base and J lost 5 bases. Germline CDR1 SGHRS, CDR2 YFSETQ. The CDR3 contains 15 residues. The CDR3 DNA reads as TGCGCCAGCAGCTTGTCCCCGGGAGGGCGTGAGACCCAGTACTTC. Translation: CASSLSPGGRETQYF.

The chain uses TRBV7-3 and TRBJ1-1; D call uncertain. The V end lost 3 bases, the J end lost 0 bases, and 5 bases lay between the germline ends. This CDR3 region has 13 residues. Germline loops: CDR1 SGHTA, CDR2 FQGTGA. As DNA, the CDR3 is TGTGCCAGCAGCTTTCAGATGAACACTGAAGCTTTCTTT. Protein: CASSFQMNTEAFF.

V and J are TRBV28 and TRBJ2-7; 9 nucleotides agree with TRBD2. CDR1 MDHEN and CDR2 SYDVKM come from the germline V gene. The CDR3 sequence is 17 residues long. The V segment lost 3 bases and the J segment 2 bases; nucleotides outside the gene matches: 11. DNA of the CDR3: TGTGCCAGCAGTTTTGGGCTAGCGGGACGAACCGCCTACGAGCAGTACTTC. Translation gives CASSFGLAGRTAYEQYF.

The chain employs TRBV19 and TRBJ1-5; D is undetermined. This CDR3 is built from 14 residues. Trimming removed 3 bases at V and 2 bases at J, with 8 bases between. The germline gives CDR1 LNHDA, CDR2 SQIVND (reference sequence). Here the CDR3 DNA reads TGTGCCAGTAGTATTGGGAGGCGCAATCAGCCCCAGCATTTT. Protein sequence: CASSIGRRNQPQHF. The full variable domain, with the rest looked up from reference TRBV19 and TRBJ1-5, is DGGITQSPKYLFRKEGQNVTLSCEQNLNHDAMYWYRQDPGQGLRLIYYSQIVNDFQKGDIAEGYSVSREKKESFPLTVTSAQKNPTAFYLCASSIGRRNQPQHFGDGTRLSIL.

The gene calls are TRBV6-5 and TRBJ1-1, with TRBD1 identical over 8 bases. The CDR3 length is 12 residues. The germline CDR1 and CDR2 sequences are MNHEY and SVGAGI. Losses at the gene ends were 8 bases for V and 4 bases for J; bases not matched to a gene: 3. The CDR3 sequence: CASDRGRTEAFF. The CDR3 DNA reads as TGTGCCAGCGACAGGGGTCGCACTGAAGCTTTCTTT.

V gene TRBV5-6 combines with J gene TRBJ2-7; D is unclear. In germline, CDR1 is SGHDT, CDR2 YYEEEE. V lost 0 bases, J lost 4 bases, and 14 bases lay in between. The CDR3 consists of 15 residues. In nucleotides, the CDR3 is TGTGCCAGCAGCTTGGGGCTAGATCCCTCGTACGAGCAGTACTTC. Protein: CASSLGLDPSYEQYF.

In regard to this clone: One end of the junction varies from germline; a read error may be responsible. The rearrangement joins TRBV18 to TRBJ2-6, with no clear D. This CDR3 has 14 amino acids. Germline V gene lookup returns CDR1 KGHSH and CDR2 LQKENI. CDR3 bases: TGTGCCAGCCCACCAAACTCTGGGGCCAACGTCCTGACTTTC. Translated: CASPPNSGANVLTF.

The chain links TRBV6-1 to TRBJ2-6; D call uncertain. The germline gives CDR1 MNHNS, CDR2 SASEGT. V lost 4 bases, J lost 0 bases, and 7 bases lay in between. This CDR3 has 15 residues. This chain's CDR3 is CASSGENSGANVLTF. The CDR3 bases are TGTGCCAGCAGTGGAGAGAACTCTGGGGCCAACGTCCTGACTTTC.

The rearrangement uses TRBV6-4 and TRBJ2-2, with TRBD1 identical over 8 bases. The CDR3 has 13 residues. From germline, CDR1 is MRHNA and CDR2 SNTAGT. The V gene end was trimmed by 6 bases and the J gene end by 7 bases; junction bases not matched to a gene: 4. CDR3 residues: CASRPDRVGELFF. CDR3 bases: TGTGCCAGCAGGCCGGACAGGGTCGGGGAGCTGTTTTTT.

The V gene is TRBV5-5, the J gene TRBJ1-2; D is unclear. Trimming removed 2 bases at V and 2 bases at J, with 7 bases between. Germline V gene lookup returns CDR1 SGHKS and CDR2 YYEKEE (reference sequence). This CDR3 has 13 residues. This CDR3 is CASSFDLNYGYTF. Here the CDR3 DNA reads TGTGCCAGCAGCTTCGATCTCAACTATGGCTACACCTTC.

V usage is TRBV2 and J usage is TRBJ1-4, with D possibly matching TRBD1 (5 bases). The CDR3 consists of 12 residues. The V and J ends lost 8 bases and 10 bases respectively, with 14 bases between them. CDR1 and CDR2 (germline): SNHLY, FYNNEI. The CDR3 sequence: CASGDGEGKLFF. The CDR3 nucleotides read TGTGCCAGCGGGGACGGGGAAGGAAAACTGTTTTTT.